This T cell receptor (beta chain) was observed in a study of T cells in Graves' hyperthyroidism and ophthalmopathy. Uncontrolled infection, other autoimmune disease, pregnancy or lactation led to exclusion. TCR beta CDR3 sequences were amplified from RNA transcripts. First-round RT-PCR of the TCR CDR3 relied on the HTBI primer set. TCRdb re-derived calls from the multiplex PCR reads in MiXCR, one entry per CDR3 protein. The sample lists about 700,000 distinct CDR3 sequences, 12% to 15% occurring once. This clonotype occurred a few times. This CDR3 has 13 residues. The V and J ends lost 5 bases and 4 bases, in that order; junction bases with no gene match: 4. From germline, CDR1 is SEHNR and CDR2 FQNEAQ (reference sequence).

Sequencing used blood. The clonotype was recovered from a woman younger than 35 with Graves' hyperthyroidism. J is TRBJ1-1 and V is TRBV7-9; 7 bases match TRBD1. The CDR3 region has the DNA TGTGCCAGCAGCGACAGGGTGGTCACTGAAGCTTTCTTT. Encoded protein: CASSDRVVTEAFF.